Below, one T cell receptor beta chain is given with its context. This entry is derived from a study of CD8 T cells in Susac syndrome. The germline V gene encodes CDR1 LGHDT and CDR2 YNNKEL (reference sequence). This CDR3 is 13 amino acids long. Trimming removed 3 bases from V and 5 bases from J, with 10 bases in between. Negative isolation yielded CD4+ and CD8+ T cells, and FACS enriched TEMRA cells. The RNA input was roughly 0.45 to 1 ug, and it was reverse transcribed with random hexamers. Amplification of the TCR beta CDR3 was carried out by immunoSEQ multiplex PCR, which spanned a total of 54 Vbeta and 13 Jbeta segments. TCRdb re-derived calls from the immunoSEQ multiplex PCR reads in MiXCR, one entry per CDR3 protein. The sample holds approximately 180,000 distinct CDR3 sequences, more than 90% seen once.

This TCR was sampled from a human donor with multiple sclerosis. What was sequenced was CD4+ T cells from PBMCs. This rearrangement joins TRBV3-1 to TRBJ1-2; weak D call: TRBD1 (5 bases). The CDR3 nucleotides are TGTGCCAGCAGCCAGGGGGGTATTTATGGCTACACCTTC. Protein sequence: CASSQGGIYGYTF. Full variable domain (remainder filled in from reference TRBV3-1 and TRBJ1-2): DTAVSQTPKYLVTQMGNDKSIKCEQNLGHDTMYWYKQDSKKFLKIMFSYNNKELIINETVPNRFSPKSPDKAHLNLHINSLELGDSAVYFCASSQGGIYGYTFGSGTRLTVV.